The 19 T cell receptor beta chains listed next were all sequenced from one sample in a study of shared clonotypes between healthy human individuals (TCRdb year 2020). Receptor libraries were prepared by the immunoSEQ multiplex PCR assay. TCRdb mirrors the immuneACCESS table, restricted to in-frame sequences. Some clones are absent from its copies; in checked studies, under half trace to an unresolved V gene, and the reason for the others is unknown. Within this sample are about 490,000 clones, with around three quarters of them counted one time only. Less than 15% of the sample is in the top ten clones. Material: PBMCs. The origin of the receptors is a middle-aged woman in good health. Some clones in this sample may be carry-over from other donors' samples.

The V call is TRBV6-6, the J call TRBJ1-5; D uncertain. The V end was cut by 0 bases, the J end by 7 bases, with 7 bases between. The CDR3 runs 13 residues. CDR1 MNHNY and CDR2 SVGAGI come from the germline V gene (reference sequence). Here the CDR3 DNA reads TGTGCCAGCAGTTACTCGAGCGGGCAGCCCCAGCATTTT. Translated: CASSYSSGQPQHF.

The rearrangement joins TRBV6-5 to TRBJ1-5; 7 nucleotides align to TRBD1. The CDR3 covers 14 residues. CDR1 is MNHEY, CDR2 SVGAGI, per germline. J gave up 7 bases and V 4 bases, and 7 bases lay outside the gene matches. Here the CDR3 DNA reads TGTGCCAGCAGTTTAGTGACAGGGCGCCAGCCCCAGCATTTT. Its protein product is CASSLVTGRQPQHF.

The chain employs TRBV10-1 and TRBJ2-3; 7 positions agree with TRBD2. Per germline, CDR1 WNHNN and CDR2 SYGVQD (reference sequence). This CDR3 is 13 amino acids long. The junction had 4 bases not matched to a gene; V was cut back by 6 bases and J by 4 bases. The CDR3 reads CASSHTSADTQYF. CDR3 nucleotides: TGCGCCAGCAGCCACACTAGCGCAGATACGCAGTATTTT.

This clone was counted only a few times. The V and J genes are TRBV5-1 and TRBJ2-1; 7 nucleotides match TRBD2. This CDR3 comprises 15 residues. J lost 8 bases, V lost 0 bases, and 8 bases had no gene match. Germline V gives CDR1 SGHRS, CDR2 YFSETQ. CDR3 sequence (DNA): TGCGCCAGCAGCTTGGAAGGCGGGAGAGGCGATGAGCAGTTCTTC. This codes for CASSLEGGRGDEQFF.

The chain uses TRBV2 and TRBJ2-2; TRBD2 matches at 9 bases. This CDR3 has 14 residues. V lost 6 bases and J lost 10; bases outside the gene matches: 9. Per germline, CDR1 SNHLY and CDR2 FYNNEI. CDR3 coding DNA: TGTGCCAGCAGGGAGACTAGCGGTTACTTGGAGCTGTTTTTT. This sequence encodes CASRETSGYLELFF.

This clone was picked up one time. The CDR3 region is CASNKIGDSPYNEQFF. The CDR3 DNA follows: TGTGCCAGCAACAAAATTGGGGACAGCCCGTACAATGAGCAGTTCTTC. This rearrangement joins TRBV4-2 to TRBJ2-1; 7 nucleotides align to TRBD1. With V trimmed by 7 bases and J by 4 bases, 13 bases remained unmatched. The germline gives CDR1 LGHNA, CDR2 YNFKEQ. CDR3 size: 16 residues.

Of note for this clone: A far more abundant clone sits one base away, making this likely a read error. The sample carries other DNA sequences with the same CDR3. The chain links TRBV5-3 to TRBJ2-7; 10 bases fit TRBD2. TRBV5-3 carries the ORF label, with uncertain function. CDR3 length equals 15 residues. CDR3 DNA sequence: TGCGCCAGAAGCTTGGCCCCCGGGACTAGCGTACCCTGGCCCTTC. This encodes CARSLAPGTSVPWPF.

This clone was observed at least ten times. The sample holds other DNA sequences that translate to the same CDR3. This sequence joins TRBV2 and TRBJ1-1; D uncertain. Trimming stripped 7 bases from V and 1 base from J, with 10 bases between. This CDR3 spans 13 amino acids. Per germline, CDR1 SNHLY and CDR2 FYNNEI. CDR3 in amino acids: CASTQQPNTEAFF. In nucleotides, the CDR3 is TGTGCCAGCACCCAACAGCCGAACACTGAAGCTTTCTTT.

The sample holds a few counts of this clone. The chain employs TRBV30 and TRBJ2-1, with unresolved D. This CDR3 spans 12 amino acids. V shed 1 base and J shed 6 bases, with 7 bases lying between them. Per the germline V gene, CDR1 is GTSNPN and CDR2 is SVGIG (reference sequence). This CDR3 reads CAWSARVNEQFF. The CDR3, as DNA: TGTGCCTGGAGTGCCCGCGTCAATGAGCAGTTCTTC.

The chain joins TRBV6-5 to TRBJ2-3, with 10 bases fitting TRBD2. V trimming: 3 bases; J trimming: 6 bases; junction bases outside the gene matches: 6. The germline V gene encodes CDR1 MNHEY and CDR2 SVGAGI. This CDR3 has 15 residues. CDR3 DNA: TGTGCCAGCAGTTATAGCGGGAGGCTTTCGGATACGCAGTATTTT. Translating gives CASSYSGRLSDTQYF.

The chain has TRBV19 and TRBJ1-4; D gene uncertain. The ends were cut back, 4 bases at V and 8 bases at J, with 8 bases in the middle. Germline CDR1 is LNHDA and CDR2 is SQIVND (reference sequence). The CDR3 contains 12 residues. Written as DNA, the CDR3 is TGTGCCAGTAGTACCCCCCCGGAAAAACTGTTTTTT. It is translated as CASSTPPEKLFF.

CDR3 protein: CASSDRLAADEQFF. The CDR3 DNA is TGTGCCAGCAGTGATAGACTAGCAGCAGATGAGCAGTTCTTC. The chain joins TRBV2 to TRBJ2-1; 7 nucleotides match TRBD2. The length of the CDR3 is 14 residues. The germline gives CDR1 SNHLY, CDR2 FYNNEI. V trimming: 3 bases; J trimming: 8 bases; junction bases outside the gene matches: 7.

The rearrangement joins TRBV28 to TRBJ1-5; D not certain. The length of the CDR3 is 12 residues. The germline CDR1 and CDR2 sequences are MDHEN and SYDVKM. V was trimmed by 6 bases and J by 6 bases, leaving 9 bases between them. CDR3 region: CASSVSGQPQHF. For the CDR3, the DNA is TGTGCCAGCAGCGTGAGCGGTCAGCCCCAGCATTTT.

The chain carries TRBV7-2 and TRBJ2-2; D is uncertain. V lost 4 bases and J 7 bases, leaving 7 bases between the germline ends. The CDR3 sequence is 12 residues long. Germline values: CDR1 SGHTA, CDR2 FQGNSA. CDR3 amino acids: CASSSTLGELFF. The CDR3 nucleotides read TGTGCCAGCAGCTCCACGCTCGGGGAGCTGTTTTTT.

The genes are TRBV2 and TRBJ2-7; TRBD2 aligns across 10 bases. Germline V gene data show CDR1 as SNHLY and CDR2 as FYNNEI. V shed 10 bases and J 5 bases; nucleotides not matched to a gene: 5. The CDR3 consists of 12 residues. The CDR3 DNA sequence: TGTGCCACTAGCGGGAGCTACGACGAGCAGTACTTC. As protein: CATSGSYDEQYF. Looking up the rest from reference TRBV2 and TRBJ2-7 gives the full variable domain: EPEVTQTPSHQVTQMGQEVILRCVPISNHLYFYWYRQILGQKVEFLVSFYNNEISEKSEIFDDQFSVERPDGSNFTLKIRSTKLEDSAMYFCATSGSYDEQYFGPGTRLTVT.

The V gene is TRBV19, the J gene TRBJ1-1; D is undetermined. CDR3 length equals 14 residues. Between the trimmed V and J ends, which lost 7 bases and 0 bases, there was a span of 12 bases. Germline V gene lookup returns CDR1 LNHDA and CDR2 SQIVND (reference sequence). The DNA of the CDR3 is TGTGCCAGTACCCTGAGGCAGTTGAACACTGAAGCTTTCTTT. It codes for CASTLRQLNTEAFF.

CDR3 DNA: TGTGCCTGGAGTGTGGGGAACCAATACGAGCAGTACTTC. It codes for CAWSVGNQYEQYF. V usage is TRBV30 and J usage is TRBJ2-7; D remains ambiguous. V lost 0 bases, J lost 4 bases, and 10 bases lay in between. The CDR3 runs 13 residues. The germline V gene has CDR1 GTSNPN and CDR2 SVGIG (reference sequence).

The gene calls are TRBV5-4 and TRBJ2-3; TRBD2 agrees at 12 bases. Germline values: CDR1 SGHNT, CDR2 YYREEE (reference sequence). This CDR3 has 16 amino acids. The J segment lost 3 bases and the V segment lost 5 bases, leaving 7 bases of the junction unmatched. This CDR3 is CASRRTSGMSTDTQYF. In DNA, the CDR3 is TGTGCCAGCAGAAGGACTAGCGGGATGTCGACAGATACGCAGTATTTT.

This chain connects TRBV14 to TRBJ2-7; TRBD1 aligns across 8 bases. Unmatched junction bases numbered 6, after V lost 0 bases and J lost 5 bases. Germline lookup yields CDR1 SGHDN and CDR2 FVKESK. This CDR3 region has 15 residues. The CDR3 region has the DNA TGTGCCAGCAGCCAAGATCTGACAGGGGTAAACGAGCAGTACTTC. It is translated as CASSQDLTGVNEQYF.